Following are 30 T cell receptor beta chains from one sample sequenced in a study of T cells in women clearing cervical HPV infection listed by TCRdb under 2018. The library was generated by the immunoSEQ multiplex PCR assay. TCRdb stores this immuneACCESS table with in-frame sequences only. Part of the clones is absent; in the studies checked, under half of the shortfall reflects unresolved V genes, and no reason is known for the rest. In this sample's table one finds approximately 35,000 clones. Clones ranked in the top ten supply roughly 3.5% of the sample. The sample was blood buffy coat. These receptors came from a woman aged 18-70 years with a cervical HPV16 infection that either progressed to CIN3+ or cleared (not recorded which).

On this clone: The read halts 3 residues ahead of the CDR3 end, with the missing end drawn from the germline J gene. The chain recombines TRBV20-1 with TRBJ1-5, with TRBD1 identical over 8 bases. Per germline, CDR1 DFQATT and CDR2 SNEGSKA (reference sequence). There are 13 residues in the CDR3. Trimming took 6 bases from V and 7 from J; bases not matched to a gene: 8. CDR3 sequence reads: CSAMDRVGQPQHF. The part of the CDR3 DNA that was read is TGCAGTGCCATGGACAGGGTGGGCCAGCCC.

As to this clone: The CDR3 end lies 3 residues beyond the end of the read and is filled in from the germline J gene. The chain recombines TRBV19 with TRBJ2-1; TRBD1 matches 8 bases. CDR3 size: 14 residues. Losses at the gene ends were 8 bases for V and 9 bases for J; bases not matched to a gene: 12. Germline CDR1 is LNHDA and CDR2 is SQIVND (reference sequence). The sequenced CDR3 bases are TGTGCCAGTTCCAGGGGGCAGGGGATCGGTGAG. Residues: CASSRGQGIGE. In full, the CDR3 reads CASSRGQGIGEQFF.

The DNA read from the CDR3 is TGCGCCAGCAGGTCCCGGGGGGGACCCTACGAG. As protein: CASRSRGGPYE. The CDR3 in its entirety is CASRSRGGPYEQYF. The rearrangement joins TRBV5-1 to TRBJ2-7; 8 positions agree with TRBD2. The read finishes 3 residues shy of the CDR3 end, and the germline J gene is used to complete it. The ends lost 5 bases at V and 2 bases at J; junction bases unmatched: 6. This CDR3 spans 14 amino acids. Germline-derived CDR1 and CDR2 are SGHRS and YFSETQ. The variable domain in full, completed from reference TRBV5-1 and TRBJ2-7, reads KAGVTQTPRYLIKTRGQQVTLSCSPISGHRSVSWYQQTPGQGLQFLFEYFSETQRNKGNFPGRFSGRQFSNSRSEMNVSTLELGDSALYLCASRSRGGPYEQYFGPGTRLTVT.

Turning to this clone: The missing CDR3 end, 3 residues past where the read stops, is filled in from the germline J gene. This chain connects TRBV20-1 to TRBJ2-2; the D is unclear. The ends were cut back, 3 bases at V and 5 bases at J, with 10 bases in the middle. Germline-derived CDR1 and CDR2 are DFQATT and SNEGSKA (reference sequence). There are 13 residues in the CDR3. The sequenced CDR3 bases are TGCAGTGCTAGGGTTTCTAGGACCGGGGAG. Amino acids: CSARVSRTGE. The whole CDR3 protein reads CSARVSRTGELFF.

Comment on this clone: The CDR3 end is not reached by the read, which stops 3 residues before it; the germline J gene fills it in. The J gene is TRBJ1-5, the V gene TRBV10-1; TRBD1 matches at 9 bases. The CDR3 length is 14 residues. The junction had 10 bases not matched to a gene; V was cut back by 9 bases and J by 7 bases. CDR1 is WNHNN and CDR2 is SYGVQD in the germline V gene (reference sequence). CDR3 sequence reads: CASSRDRVGQPQHF. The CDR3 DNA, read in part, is TGCGCCAGTAGCCGGGACAGGGTTGGCCAGCCC.

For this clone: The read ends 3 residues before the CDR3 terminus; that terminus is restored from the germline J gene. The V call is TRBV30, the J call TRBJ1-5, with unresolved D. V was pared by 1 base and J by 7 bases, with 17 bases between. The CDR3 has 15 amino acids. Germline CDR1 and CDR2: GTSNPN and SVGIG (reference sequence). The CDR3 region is CAWSDAGGSKQPQHF. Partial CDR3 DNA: TGTGCCTGGAGTGATGCGGGAGGGTCCAAACAGCCC.

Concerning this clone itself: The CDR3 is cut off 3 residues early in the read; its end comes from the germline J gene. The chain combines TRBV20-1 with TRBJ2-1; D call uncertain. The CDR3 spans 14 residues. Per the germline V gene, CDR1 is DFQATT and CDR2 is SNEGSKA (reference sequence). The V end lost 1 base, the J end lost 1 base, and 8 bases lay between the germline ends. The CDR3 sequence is CSARASKSYNEQFF. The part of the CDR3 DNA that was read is TGCAGTGCTAGAGCTAGTAAATCCTACAATGAG.

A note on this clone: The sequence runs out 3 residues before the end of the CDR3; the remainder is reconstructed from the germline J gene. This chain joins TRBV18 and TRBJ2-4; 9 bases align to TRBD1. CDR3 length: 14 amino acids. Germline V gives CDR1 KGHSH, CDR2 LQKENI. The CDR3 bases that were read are TGTGCCAGCTCACCACCGGGACAGGGATCAACT. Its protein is CASSPPGQGST. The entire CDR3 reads CASSPPGQGSTQYF.

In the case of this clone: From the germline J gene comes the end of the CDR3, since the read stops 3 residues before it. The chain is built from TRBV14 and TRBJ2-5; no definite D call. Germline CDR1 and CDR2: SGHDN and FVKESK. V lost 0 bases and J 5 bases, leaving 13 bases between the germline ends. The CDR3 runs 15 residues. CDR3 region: CASSQDWAVSETQYF. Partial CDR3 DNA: TGTGCCAGCAGCCAAGATTGGGCAGTTTCGGAGACC.

The CDR3 reads CAWTGGRYNEQFF. The DNA read from the CDR3 is TGTGCCTGGACTGGCGGGAGATACAATGAG. This sequence joins TRBV30 and TRBJ2-1, with TRBD2 matching 7 bases. The read falls 3 residues short of the CDR3 end, and the missing part is taken from the germline J gene. The germline CDR1 and CDR2 sequences are GTSNPN and SVGIG (reference sequence). The CDR3 is 13 residues long. V shed 4 bases, J shed 4 bases, and the junction held 4 bases outside the gene matches. Full variable domain (rest looked up from reference TRBV30 and TRBJ2-1): SQTIHQWPATLVQPVGSPLSLECTVEGTSNPNLYWYRQAAGRGLQLLFYSVGIGQISSEVPQNLSASRPQDRQFILSSKKLLLSDSGFYLCAWTGGRYNEQFFGPGTRLTVL.

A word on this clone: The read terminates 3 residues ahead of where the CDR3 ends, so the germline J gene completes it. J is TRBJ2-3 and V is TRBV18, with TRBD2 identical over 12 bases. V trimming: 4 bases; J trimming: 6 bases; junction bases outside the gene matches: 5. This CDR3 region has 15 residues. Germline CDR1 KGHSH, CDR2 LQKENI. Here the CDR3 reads CASSRLAGGEDTQYF. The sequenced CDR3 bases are TGTGCCAGCTCACGTCTAGCGGGAGGGGAGGATACG.

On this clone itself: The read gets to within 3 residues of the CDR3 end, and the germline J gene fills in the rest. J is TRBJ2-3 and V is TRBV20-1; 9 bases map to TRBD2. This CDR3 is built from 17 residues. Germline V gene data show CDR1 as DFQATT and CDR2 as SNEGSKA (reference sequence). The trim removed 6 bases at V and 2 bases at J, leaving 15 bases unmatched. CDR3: CSARGSSGSGATDTQYF. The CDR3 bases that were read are TGCAGTGCCCGGGGGAGTAGCGGGAGTGGGGCCACAGATACG.

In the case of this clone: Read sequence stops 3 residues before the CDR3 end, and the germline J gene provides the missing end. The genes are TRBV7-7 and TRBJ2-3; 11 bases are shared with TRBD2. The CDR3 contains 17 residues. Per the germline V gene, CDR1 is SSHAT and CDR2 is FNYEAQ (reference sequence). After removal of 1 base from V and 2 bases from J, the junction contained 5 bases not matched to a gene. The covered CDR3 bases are TGTGCCAGCAGCTTAGGTGCTAGCGGGGGGAACACAGATACG. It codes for CASSLGASGGNTDT. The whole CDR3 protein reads CASSLGASGGNTDTQYF.

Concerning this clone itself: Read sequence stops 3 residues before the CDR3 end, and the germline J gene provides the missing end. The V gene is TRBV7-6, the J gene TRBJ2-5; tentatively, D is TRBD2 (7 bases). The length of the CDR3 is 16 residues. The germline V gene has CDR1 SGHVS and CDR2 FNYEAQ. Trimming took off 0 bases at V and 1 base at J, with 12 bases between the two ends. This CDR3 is CASSLAGGGPQETQYF. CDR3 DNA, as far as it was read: TGTGCCAGCAGCTTAGCAGGGGGGGGACCCCAAGAGACC.

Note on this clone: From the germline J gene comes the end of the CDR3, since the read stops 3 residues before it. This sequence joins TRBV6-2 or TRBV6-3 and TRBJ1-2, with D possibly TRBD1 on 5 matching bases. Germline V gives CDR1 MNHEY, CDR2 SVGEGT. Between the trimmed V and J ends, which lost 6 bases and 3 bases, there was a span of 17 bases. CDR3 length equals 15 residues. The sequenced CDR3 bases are TGTGCCAGCAGCTCCGCAGGTTGGGGGGACTATGGC. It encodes CASSSAGWGDYG. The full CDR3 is CASSSAGWGDYGYTF.

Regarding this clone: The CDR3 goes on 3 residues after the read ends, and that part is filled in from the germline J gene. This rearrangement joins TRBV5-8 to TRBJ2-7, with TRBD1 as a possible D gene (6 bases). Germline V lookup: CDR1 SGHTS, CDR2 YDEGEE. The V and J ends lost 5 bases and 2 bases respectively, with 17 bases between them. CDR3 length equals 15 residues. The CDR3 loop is CASRGTHRATYEQYF. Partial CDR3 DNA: TGTGCCAGCAGGGGAACCCACAGGGCTACCTACGAG.

The CDR3 here is CASNMDSHRELFF. CDR3 bases read: TGTGCCAGCAACATGGACAGTCACCGGGAG. This chain links TRBV7-9 with TRBJ2-2, with D maybe TRBD1 (6 bases). With the read ending 3 residues before the CDR3 end, the germline J gene is used to fill in that end. The CDR3 contains 13 residues. Trimming took off 7 bases at V and 9 bases at J, with 15 bases between the two ends. Germline assignment: CDR1 SEHNR and CDR2 FQNEAQ (reference sequence).

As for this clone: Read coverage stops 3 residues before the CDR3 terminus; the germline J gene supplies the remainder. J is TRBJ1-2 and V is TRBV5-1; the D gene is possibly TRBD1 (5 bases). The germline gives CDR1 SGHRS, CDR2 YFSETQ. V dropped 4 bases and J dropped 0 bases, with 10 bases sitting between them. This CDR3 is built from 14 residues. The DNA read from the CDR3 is TGCGCCAGCAGCGGGCAGGGAGCTAACTATGGC. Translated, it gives CASSGQGANYG. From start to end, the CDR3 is CASSGQGANYGYTF.

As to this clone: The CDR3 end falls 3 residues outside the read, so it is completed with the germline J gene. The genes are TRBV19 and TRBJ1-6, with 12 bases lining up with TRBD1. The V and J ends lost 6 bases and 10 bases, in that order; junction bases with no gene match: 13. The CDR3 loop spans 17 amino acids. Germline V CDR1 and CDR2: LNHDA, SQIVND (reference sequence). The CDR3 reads CASSDRDRGLLGSPLHF. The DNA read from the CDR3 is TGTGCCAGTAGCGACCGGGACAGGGGGCTGTTAGGGTCACCC.

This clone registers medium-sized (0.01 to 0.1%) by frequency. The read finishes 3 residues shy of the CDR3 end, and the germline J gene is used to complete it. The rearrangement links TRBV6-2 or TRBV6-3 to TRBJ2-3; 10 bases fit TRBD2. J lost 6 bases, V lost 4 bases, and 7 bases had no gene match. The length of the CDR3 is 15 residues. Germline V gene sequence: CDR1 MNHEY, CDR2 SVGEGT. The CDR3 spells CASSSGTSDADTQYF. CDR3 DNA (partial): TGTGCCAGCAGTTCCGGGACTAGCGACGCGGATACG.

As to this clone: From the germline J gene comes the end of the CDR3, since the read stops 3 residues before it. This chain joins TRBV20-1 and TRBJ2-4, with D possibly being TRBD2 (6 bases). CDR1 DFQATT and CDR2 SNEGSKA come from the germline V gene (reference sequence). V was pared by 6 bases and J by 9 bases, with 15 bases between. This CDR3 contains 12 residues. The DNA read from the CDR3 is TGCAGTGCGCCGGGACTCCGGGGCATT. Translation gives CSAPGLRGI. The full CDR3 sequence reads CSAPGLRGIQYF.

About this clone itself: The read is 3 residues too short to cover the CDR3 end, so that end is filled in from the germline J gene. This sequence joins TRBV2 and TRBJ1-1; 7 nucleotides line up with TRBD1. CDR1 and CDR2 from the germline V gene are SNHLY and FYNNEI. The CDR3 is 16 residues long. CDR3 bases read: TGTGCCAGCAGTGAAAACCCCCCGCGACAGGGCTCAAAA. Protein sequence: CASSENPPRQGSK. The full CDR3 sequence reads CASSENPPRQGSKAFF.

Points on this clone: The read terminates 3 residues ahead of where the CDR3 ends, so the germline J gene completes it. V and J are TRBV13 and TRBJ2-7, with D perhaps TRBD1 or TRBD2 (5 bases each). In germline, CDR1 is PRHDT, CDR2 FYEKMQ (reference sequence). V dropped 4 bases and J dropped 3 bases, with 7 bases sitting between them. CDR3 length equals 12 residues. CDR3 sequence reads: CASSSRGYEQYF. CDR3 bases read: TGTGCCAGCAGCTCGAGGGGCTACGAG.

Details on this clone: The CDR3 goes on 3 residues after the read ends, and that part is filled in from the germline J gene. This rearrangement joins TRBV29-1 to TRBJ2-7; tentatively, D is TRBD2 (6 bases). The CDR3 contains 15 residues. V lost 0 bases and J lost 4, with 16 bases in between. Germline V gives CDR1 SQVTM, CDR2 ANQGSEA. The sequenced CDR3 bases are TGCAGCGTTGAAGATTGGGGGACTGAGCCTTACGAG. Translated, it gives CSVEDWGTEPYE. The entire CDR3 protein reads CSVEDWGTEPYEQYF.

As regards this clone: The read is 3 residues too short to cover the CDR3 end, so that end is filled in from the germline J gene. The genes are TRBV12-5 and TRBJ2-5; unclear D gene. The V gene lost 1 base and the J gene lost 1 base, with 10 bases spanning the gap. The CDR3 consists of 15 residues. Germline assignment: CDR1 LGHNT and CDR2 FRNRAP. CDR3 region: CASGLDSTAQETQYF. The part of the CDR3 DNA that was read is TGTGCTAGTGGTTTGGATTCAACAGCCCAAGAGACC.

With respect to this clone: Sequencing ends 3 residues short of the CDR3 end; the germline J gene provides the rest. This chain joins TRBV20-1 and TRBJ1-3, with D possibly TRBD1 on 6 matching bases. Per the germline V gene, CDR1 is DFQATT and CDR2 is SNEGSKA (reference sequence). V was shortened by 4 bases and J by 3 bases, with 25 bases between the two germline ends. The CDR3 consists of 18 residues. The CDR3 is CSATRLGQGTKGGNTIYF. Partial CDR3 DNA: TGCAGTGCTACCCGCCTAGGTCAGGGGACCAAAGGTGGAAACACC.

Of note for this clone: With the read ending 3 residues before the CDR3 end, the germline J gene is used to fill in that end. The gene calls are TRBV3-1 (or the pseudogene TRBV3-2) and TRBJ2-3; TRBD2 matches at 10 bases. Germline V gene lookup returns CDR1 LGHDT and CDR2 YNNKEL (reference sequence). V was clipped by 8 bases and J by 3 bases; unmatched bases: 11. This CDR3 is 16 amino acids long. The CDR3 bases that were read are TGTGCCAGCGGCAGGGAGCGGGAGGGGAAAACAGATACG. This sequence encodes CASGREREGKTDT. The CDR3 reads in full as CASGREREGKTDTQYF.

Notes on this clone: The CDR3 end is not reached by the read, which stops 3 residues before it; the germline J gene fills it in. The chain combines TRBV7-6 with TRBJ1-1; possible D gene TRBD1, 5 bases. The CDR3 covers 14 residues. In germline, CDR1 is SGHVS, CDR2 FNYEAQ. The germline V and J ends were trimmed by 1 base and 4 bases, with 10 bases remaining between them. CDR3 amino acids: CASSLGRGGTEAFF. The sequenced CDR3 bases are TGTGCCAGCAGCTTAGGGCGCGGGGGCACTGAA.

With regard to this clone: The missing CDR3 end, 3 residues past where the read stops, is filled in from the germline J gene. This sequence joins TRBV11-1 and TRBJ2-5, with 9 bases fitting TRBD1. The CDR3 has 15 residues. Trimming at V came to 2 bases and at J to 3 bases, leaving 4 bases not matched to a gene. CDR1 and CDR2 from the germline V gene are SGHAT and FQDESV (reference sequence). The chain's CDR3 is CASSLLDRGEETQYF. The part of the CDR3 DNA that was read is TGTGCCAGCAGCTTACTAGACAGGGGGGAAGAGACC.

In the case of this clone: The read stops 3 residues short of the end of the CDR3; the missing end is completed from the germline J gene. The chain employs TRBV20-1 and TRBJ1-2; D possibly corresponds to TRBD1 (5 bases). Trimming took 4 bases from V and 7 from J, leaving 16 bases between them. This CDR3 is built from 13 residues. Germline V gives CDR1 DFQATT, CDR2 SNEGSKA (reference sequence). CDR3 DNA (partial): TGCAGTGCTATTGGGGCATCCTTTTTTGGC. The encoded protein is CSAIGASFFG. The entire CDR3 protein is CSAIGASFFGYTF.